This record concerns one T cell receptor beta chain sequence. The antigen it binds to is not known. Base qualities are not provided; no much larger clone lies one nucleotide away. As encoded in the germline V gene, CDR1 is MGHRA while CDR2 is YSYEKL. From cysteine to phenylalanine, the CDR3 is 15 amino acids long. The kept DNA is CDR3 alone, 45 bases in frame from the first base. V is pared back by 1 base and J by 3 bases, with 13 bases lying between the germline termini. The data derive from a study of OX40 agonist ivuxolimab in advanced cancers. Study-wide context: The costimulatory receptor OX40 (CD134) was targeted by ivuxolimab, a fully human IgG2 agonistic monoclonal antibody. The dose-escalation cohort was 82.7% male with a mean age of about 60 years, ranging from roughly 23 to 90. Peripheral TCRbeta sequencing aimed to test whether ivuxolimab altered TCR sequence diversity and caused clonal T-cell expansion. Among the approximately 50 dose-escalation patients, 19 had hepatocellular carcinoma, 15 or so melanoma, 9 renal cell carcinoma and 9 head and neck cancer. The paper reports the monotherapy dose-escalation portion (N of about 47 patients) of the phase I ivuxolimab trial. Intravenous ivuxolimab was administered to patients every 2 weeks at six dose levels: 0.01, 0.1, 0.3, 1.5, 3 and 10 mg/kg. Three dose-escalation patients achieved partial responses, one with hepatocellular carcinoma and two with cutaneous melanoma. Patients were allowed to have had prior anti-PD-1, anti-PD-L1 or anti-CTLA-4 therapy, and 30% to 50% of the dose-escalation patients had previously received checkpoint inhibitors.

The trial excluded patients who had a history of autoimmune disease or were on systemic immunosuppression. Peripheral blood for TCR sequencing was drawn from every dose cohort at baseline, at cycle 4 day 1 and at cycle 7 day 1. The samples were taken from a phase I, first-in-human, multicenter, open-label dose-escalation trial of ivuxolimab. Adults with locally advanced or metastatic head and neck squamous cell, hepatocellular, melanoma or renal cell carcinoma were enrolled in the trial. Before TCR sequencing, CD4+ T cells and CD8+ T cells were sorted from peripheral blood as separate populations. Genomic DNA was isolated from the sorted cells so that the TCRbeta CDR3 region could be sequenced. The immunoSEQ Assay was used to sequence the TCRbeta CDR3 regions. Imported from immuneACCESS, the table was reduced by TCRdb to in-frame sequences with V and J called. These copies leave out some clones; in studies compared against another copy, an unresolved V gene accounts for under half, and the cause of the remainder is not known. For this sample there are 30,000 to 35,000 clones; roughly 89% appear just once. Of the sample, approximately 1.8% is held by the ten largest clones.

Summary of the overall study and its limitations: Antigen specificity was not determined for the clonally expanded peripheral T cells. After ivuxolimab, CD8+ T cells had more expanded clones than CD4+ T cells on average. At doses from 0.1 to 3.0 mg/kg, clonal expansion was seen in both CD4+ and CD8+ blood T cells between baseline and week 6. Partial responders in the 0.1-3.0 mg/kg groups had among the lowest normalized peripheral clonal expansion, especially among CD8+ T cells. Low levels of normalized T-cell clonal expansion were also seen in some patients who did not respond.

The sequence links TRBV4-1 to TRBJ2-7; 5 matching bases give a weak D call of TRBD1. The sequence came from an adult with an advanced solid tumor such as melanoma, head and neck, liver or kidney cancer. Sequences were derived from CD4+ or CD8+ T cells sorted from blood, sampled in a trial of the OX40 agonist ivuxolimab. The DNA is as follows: TGCGCCAGCAGCCAAGTAGGGGTCCCCCTCTACGAGCAGTACTTC. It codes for CASSQVGVPLYEQYF.